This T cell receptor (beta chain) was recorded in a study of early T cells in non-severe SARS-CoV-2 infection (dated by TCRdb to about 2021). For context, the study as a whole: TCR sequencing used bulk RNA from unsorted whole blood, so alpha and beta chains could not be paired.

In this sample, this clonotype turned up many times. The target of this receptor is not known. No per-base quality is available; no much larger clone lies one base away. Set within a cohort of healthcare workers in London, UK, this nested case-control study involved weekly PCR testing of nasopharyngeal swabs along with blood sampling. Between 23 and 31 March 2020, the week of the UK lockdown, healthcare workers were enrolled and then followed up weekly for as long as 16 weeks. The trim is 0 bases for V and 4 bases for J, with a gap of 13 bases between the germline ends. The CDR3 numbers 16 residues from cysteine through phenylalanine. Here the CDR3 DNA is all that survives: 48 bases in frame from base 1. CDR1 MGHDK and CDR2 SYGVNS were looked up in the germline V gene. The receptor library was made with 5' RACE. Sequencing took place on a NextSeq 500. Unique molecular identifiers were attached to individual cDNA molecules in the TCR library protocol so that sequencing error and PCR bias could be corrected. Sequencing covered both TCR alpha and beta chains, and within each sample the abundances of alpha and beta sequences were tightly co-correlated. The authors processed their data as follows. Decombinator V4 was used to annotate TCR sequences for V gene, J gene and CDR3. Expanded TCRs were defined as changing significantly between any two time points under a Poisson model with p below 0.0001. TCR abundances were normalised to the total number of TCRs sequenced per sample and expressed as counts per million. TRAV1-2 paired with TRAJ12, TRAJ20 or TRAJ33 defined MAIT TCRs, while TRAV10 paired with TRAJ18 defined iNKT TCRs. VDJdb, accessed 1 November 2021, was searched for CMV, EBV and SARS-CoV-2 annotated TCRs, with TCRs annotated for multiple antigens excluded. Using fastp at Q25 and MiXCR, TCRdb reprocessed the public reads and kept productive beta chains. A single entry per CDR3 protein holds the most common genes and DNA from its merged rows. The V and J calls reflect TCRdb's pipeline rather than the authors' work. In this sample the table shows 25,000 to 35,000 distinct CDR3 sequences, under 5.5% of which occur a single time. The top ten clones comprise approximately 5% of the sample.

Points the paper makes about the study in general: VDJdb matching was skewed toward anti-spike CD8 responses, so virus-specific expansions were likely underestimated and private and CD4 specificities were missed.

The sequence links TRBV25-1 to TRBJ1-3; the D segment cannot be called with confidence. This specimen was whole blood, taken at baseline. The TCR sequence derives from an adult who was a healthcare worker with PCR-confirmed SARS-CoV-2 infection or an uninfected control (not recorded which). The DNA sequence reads TGTGCCAGCAGTGAATATGGCCCTCCGGGCGGAAACACCATATATTTT. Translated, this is CASSEYGPPGGNTIYF. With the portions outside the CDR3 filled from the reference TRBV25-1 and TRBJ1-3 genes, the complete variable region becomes EADIYQTPRYLVIGTGKKITLECSQTMGHDKMYWYQQDPGMELHLIHYSYGVNSTEKGDLSSESTVSRIRTEHFPLTLESARPSHTSQYLCASSEYGPPGGNTIYFGEGSWLTVV.